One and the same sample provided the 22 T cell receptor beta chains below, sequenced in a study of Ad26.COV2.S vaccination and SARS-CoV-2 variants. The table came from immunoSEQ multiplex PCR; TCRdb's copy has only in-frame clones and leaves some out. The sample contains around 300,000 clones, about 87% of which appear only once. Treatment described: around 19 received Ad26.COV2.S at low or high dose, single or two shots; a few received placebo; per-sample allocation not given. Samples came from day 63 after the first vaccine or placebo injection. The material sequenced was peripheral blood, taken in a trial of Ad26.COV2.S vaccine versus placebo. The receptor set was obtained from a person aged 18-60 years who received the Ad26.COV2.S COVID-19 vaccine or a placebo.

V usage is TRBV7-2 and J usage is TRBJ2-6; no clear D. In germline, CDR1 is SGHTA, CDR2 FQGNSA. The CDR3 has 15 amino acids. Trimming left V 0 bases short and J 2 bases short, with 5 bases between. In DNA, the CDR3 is TGTGCCAGCAGCTTAGCCTCAACTGGGGCCAACGTCCTGACTTTC. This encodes CASSLASTGANVLTF.

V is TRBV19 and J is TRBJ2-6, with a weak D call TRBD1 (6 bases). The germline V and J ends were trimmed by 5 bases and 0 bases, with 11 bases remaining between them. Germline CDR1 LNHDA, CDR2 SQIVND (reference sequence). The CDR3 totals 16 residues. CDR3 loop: CASSFQGISGANVLTF. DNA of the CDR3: TGTGCCAGTAGTTTTCAGGGGATCTCTGGGGCCAACGTCCTGACTTTC.

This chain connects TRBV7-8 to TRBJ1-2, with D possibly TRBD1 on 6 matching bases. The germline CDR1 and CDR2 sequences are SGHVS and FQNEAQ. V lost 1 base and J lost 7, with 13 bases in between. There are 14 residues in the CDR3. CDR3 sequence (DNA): TGTGCCAGCAGCTTAGTACAGGGCCCGCGTGGCTACACCTTC. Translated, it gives CASSLVQGPRGYTF. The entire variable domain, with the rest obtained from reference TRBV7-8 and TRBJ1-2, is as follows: GAGVSQSPRYKVAKRGQDVALRCDPISGHVSLFWYQQALGQGPEFLTYFQNEAQLDKSGLPSDRFFAERPEGSVSTLKIQRTQQEDSAVYLCASSLVQGPRGYTFGSGTRLTVV.

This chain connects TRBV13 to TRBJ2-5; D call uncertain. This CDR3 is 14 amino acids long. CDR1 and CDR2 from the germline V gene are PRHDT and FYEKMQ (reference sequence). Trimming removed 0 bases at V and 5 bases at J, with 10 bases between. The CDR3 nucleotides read TGTGCCAGCAGCTTAGGCTCCCTCAGGGAGACCCAGTACTTC. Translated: CASSLGSLRETQYF. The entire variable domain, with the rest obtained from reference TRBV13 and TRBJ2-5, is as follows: AAGVIQSPRHLIKEKRETATLKCYPIPRHDTVYWYQQGPGQDPQFLISFYEKMQSDKGSIPDRFSAQQFSDYHSELNMSSLELGDSALYFCASSLGSLRETQYFGPGTRLLVL.

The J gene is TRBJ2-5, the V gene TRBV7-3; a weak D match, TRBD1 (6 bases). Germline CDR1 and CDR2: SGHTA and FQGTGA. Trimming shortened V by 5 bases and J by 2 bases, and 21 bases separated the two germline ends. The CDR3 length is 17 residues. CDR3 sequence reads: CASSPLLRQGRQETQYF. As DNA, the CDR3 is TGTGCCAGCAGCCCCCTTTTGAGGCAGGGGCGTCAAGAGACCCAGTACTTC.

The CDR3 here is CASSVDGQGISQPQHF. Written as DNA, the CDR3 is TGTGCCAGCAGCGTGGACGGACAGGGGATCAGTCAGCCCCAGCATTTT. V is TRBV7-2 and J is TRBJ1-5, with 9 nucleotides matching TRBD1. There are 16 residues in the CDR3. CDR1 SGHTA and CDR2 FQGNSA come from the germline V gene. The junction had 11 bases not matched to a gene; V was cut back by 5 bases and J by 6 bases.

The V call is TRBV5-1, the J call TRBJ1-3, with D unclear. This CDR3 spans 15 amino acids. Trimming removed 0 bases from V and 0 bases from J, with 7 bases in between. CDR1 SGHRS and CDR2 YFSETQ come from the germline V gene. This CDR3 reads CASSLDFNSGNTIYF. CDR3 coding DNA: TGCGCCAGCAGCTTGGATTTTAACTCTGGAAACACCATATATTTT.

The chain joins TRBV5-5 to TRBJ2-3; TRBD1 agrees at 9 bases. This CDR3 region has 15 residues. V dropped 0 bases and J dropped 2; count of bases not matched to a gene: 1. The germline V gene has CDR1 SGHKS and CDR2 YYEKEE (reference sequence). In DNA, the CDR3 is TGTGCCAGCAGCTTGGGGGACAGGGTCACAGATACGCAGTATTTT. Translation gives CASSLGDRVTDTQYF.

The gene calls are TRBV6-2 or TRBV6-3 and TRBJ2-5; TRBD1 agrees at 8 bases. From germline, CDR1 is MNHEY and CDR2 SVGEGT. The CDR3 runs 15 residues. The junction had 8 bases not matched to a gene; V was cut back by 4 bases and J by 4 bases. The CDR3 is CASSSLRDRSETQYF. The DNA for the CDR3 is TGTGCCAGCAGTTCGCTCCGGGACAGGTCAGAGACCCAGTACTTC.

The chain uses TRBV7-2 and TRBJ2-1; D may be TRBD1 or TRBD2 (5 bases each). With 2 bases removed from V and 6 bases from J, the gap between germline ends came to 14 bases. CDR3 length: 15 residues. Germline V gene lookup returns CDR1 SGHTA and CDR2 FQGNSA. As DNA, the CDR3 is TGTGCCAGCAGCTTAACGAGGGGATCAGGCAATGAGCAGTTCTTC. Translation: CASSLTRGSGNEQFF.

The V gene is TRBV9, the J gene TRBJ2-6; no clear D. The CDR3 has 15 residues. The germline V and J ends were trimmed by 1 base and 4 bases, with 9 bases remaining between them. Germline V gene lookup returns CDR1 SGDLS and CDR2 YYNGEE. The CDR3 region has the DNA TGTGCCAGCAGCGTAACCGGGCAAGGGGCCAACGTCCTGACTTTC. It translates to CASSVTGQGANVLTF.

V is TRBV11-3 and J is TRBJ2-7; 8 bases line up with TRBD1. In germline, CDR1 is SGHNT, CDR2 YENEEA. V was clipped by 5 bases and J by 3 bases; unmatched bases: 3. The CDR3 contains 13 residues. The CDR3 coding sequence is TGTGCCAGCAGCCCAGGACAGGGCTACGAGCAGTACTTC. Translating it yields CASSPGQGYEQYF.

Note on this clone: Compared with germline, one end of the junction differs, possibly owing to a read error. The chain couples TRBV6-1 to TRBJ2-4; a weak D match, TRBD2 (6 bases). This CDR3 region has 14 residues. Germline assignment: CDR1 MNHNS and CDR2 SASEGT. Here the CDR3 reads CASREGGDKNIQYF. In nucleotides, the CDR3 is TGTGCCAGCAGAGAAGGAGGGGACAAAAACATTCAGTACTTC.

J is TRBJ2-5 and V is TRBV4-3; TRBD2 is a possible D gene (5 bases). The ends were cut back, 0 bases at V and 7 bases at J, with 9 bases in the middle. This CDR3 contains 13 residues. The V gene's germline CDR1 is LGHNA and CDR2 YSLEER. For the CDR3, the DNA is TGCGCCAGCAGCCAAGATCCCGCGGGGACCCAGTACTTC. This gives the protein CASSQDPAGTQYF.

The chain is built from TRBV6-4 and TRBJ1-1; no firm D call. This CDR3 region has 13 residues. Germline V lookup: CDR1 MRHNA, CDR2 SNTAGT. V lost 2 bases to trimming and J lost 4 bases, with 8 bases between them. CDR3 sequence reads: CASSDLPGTEAFF. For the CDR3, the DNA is TGTGCCAGCAGTGACCTCCCGGGCACTGAAGCTTTCTTT.

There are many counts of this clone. The CDR3 DNA sequence: TGTGCCAGCAGCTTAAGCGGAATCTCCTACGAGCAGTACTTC. The encoded protein is CASSLSGISYEQYF. The V and J genes are TRBV11-2 and TRBJ2-7; D possibly corresponds to TRBD2 (5 bases). Germline-derived CDR1 and CDR2 are SGHAT and FQNNGV. The V end was cut by 2 bases, the J end by 0 bases, with 8 bases between. The length of the CDR3 is 14 residues.

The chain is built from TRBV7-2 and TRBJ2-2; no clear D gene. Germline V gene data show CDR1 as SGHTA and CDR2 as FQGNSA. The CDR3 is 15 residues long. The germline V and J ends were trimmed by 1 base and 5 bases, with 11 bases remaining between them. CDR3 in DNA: TGTGCCAGCAGCTTAGGGCTACGGCTAACCGGGGAGCTGTTTTTT. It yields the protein CASSLGLRLTGELFF.

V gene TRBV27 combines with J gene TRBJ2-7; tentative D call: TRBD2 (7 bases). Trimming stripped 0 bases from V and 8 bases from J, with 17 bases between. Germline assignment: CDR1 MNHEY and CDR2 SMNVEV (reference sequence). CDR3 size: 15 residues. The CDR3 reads CASSLSGGGSLKQYF. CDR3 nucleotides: TGTGCCAGCAGTTTATCGGGAGGGGGAAGCTTAAAGCAGTACTTC.

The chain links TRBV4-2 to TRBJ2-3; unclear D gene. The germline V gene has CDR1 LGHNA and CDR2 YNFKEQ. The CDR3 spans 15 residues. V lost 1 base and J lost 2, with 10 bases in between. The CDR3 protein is CASSQGSANTDTQYF. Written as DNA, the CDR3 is TGTGCCAGCAGCCAAGGCTCAGCCAACACAGATACGCAGTATTTT.

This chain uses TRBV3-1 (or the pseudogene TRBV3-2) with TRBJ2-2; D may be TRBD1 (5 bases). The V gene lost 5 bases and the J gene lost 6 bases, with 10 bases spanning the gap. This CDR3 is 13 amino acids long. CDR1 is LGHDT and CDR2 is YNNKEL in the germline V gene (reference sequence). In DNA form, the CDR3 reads TGTGCCAGCAGCTCAGGGTCGGCCGGGGAGCTGTTTTTT. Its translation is CASSSGSAGELFF.

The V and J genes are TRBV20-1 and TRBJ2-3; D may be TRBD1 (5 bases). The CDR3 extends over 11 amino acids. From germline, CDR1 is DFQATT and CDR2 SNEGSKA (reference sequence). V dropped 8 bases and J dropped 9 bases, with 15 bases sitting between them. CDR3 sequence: CSHERQLTQYF. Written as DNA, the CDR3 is TGCAGTCATGAGAGACAGTTAACGCAGTATTTT.

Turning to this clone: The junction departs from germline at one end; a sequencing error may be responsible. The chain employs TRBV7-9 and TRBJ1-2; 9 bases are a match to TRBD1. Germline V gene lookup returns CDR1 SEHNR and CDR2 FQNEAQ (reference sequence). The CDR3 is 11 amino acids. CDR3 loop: CASSNDRGDFF. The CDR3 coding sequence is TGTGCCAGCAGCAACGACAGGGGGGATTTCTTC.